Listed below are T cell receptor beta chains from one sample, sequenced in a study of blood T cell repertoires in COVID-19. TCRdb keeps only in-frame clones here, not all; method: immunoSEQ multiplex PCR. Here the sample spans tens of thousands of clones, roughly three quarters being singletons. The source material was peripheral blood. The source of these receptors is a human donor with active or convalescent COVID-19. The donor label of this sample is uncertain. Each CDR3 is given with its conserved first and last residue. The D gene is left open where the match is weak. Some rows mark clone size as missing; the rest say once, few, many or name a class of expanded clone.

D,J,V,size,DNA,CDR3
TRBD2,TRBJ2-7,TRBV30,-,TGTGCCTGTGCTAGCGGGAGGGTTGGCGGGGAGCAGTACTTC,CACASGRVGGEQYF
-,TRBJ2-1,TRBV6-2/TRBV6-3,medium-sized,TGTGCCAGCAGCCCCTTTGGAGGAGGGAATCACAATGAGCAGTTCTTC,CASSPFGGGNHNEQFF
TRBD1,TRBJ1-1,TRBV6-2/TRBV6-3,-,TGTGCCAGCAGCCCTCTCCGGGACAGACTCACTGAAGCTTTCTTT,CASSPLRDRLTEAFF
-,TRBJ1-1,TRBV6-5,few,TGTGCCAGCAGTTCCGCACTTGCTGAAGCTTTCTTT,CASSSALAEAFF
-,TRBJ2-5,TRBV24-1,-,TGTGCCACCAGTGACCTGGACTACCAAGAGACCCAGTACTTC,CATSDLDYQETQYF
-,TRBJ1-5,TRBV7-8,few,TGTGCCAGCAGCTTAGAGGGGTACAGGGTTAGCAATCAGCCCCAGCATTTT,CASSLEGYRVSNQPQHF
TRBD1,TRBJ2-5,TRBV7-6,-,TGTGCCAGCAGCGTGACAGGGTTTCAAGAGACCCAGTACTTC,CASSVTGFQETQYF
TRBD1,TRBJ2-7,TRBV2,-,TGTGCCACCAGGGGACAGACTTACGAGCAGTACTTC,CATRGQTYEQYF
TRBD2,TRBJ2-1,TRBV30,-,TGTGCCTGGAGTGCGACTAGCGGGAGATTAGATGAGCAGTTCTTC,CAWSATSGRLDEQFF
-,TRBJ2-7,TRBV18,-,TGTGCCAGCTCACCACTGTCCGAGGGTGGGTACGAGCAGTACTTC,CASSPLSEGGYEQYF